The entry below gives a single TCR beta chain sequence along with its context. What it recognizes is unknown. The data are from a study of radiotherapy plus CTLA-4 blockade in lung cancer. Repertoires were generated with immunoSEQ multiplex PCR, while TCRdb's copy carries only in-frame clones and drops some. The table has around 80,000 clones, roughly 80% seen once. Overall study findings and caveats: Blood-borne expansion of tumor-derived TCR clones followed radiotherapy plus ipilimumab. The authors reported that early blood T cell clone dynamics, with interferon-beta, best predicted response.

Focal radiation with ipilimumab CTLA-4 blockade was given to patients with chemo-refractory metastatic non-small-cell lung cancer. Germline CDR1 is LGHNA and CDR2 is YSLEER. This CDR3 has 16 residues. The junction had 4 bases not matched to a gene; V was cut back by 3 bases and J by 0 bases. The sequencing used peripheral blood, collected from a patient treated with radiotherapy plus ipilimumab. The V gene is TRBV4-3, the J gene TRBJ2-1, with TRBD2 matching 8 bases. This clonotype was obtained from a human donor with non-small cell lung cancer whose response to radiotherapy plus ipilimumab could not be evaluated. The CDR3 spells CASSQVLADSYNEQFF. Here the CDR3 DNA reads TGCGCCAGCAGCCAGGTACTAGCGGACTCCTACAATGAGCAGTTCTTC.